Each of the 16 T cell receptor beta chains below was sequenced from the same sample in a study of T cell repertoires in cytomegalovirus infection. TCRdb re-called the reads through MiXCR, storing one row per CDR3 protein. The sample includes around 300,000 distinct CDR3 sequences, about a quarter of them seen just once. Sequenced material: PBMCs. The receptor set was obtained from a human donor in good health (CMV status not recorded). Some clones in this sample may be carry-over from other donors' samples.

This clonotype was observed a handful of times. V gene TRBV10-2 combines with J gene TRBJ2-7; TRBD2 aligns across 7 bases. The CDR3 is 15 amino acids. V dropped 2 bases and J dropped 3; count of bases not matched to a gene: 7. Germline V gives CDR1 WSHSY, CDR2 SAAADI. CDR3 protein: CASSEVGEGLYEQYF. The DNA of the CDR3 is TGCGCCAGCAGTGAGGTCGGGGAGGGCCTCTACGAGCAGTACTTC.

The gene calls are TRBV29-1 and TRBJ2-3; TRBD1 agrees at 7 bases. Germline values: CDR1 SQVTM, CDR2 ANQGSEA. V gave up 7 bases and J gave up 6 bases; unmatched junction bases: 7. This CDR3 region has 12 residues. The chain's CDR3 is CSAGQKRDTQYF. The CDR3 nucleotides are TGCAGCGCGGGACAGAAAAGGGATACGCAGTATTTT.

The rearrangement uses TRBV3-1 and TRBJ1-6; D remains unclear. Looked up from germline, CDR1 is LGHDT and CDR2 is YNNKEL (reference sequence). This CDR3 region has 14 residues. The V gene lost 1 base and the J gene lost 7 bases, with 8 bases spanning the gap. The DNA of the CDR3 is TGTGCCAGCAGCCAAGGAATGGTCAATTCACCCCTCCACTTT. Residues: CASSQGMVNSPLHF.

This clonotype was detected once. This rearrangement joins TRBV18 to TRBJ2-1, with D uncertain. This CDR3 is built from 14 residues. The V gene's germline CDR1 is KGHSH and CDR2 LQKENI. Trimming shortened V by 2 bases and J by 7 bases, and 12 bases separated the two germline ends. CDR3 in DNA: TGTGCCAGCTCACCAGGGCTAGTCGGGAATGAGCAGTTCTTC. Protein: CASSPGLVGNEQFF.

Concerning this clonotype: Sequence at one end of the junction differs from germline and may be a read error. This chain joins TRBV4-1 and TRBJ1-2; D unclear. There are 13 residues in the CDR3. Germline V gives CDR1 MGHRA, CDR2 YSYEKL. CDR3 in DNA: TGTGCCAGCACTAATTCGGGCTATGATGGCTACACCTTC. Translation: CASTNSGYDGYTF.

This clonotype was seen a handful of times. V gene TRBV28 combines with J gene TRBJ1-4; D uncertain. Trimming stripped 3 bases from V and 4 bases from J, with 6 bases between. The germline gives CDR1 MDHEN, CDR2 SYDVKM. The CDR3 has 13 residues. The CDR3 here is CASSFARNEKLFF. The CDR3 nucleotides are TGTGCCAGCAGTTTCGCCCGTAATGAAAAACTGTTTTTT.

The V and J genes are TRBV7-2 and TRBJ1-2; D is possibly TRBD1 (5 bases). The length of the CDR3 is 15 residues. Germline loops: CDR1 SGHTA, CDR2 FQGNSA. The ends were cut back, 5 bases at V and 0 bases at J, with 13 bases in the middle. The CDR3 is CASSRGRGSNYGYTF. CDR3 DNA: TGTGCCAGCAGCAGGGGTAGGGGCTCTAACTATGGCTACACCTTC.

The chain couples TRBV5-1 to TRBJ2-2, with TRBD1 as a possible D gene (6 bases). Germline CDR1 and CDR2: SGHRS and YFSETQ. V lost 0 bases and J lost 3, with 9 bases in between. The CDR3 runs 15 residues. The CDR3 DNA reads TGCGCCAGCAGCTTGGACAGGGAAGACACCGGGGAGCTGTTTTTT. It yields the protein CASSLDREDTGELFF.

This clonotype came up many times. V is TRBV6-5 and J is TRBJ2-6; D call uncertain. The CDR3 length is 15 residues. V was cut by 2 bases and J by 0 bases, with 5 bases left in between. CDR1 and CDR2 from the germline V gene are MNHEY and SVGAGI. The CDR3 sequence: CASSYRRSGANVLTF. DNA of the CDR3: TGTGCCAGCAGTTACAGGCGCTCTGGGGCCAACGTCCTGACTTTC.

V usage is TRBV10-3 and J usage is TRBJ2-1; possible D gene TRBD2, 6 bases. The CDR3 runs 16 residues. The V gene's germline CDR1 is ENHRY and CDR2 SYGVKD. Trimming removed 4 bases from V and 2 bases from J, with 15 bases in between. The CDR3 DNA reads as TGTGCCATCAGTGTAGCGGACCCGGGTACCTACAATGAGCAGTTCTTC. Translated, it gives CAISVADPGTYNEQFF.

The sample holds many counts of this clonotype. J is TRBJ1-5 and V is TRBV7-2; D unclear. Germline-derived CDR1 and CDR2 are SGHTA and FQGNSA. The V end lost 1 base, the J end lost 3 bases, and 10 bases lay between the germline ends. The CDR3 totals 15 residues. For the CDR3, the DNA is TGTGCCAGCAGCTTAGGTGGTTCTAACAATCAGCCCCAGCATTTT. It codes for CASSLGGSNNQPQHF.

In its sample, this clonotype was seen many times. This chain links TRBV28 with TRBJ2-7, with D possibly being TRBD2 (7 bases). This CDR3 is 13 amino acids long. Trimming removed 4 bases from V and 3 bases from J, with 10 bases in between. Germline CDR1 is MDHEN and CDR2 is SYDVKM. The CDR3 DNA follows: TGTGCCAGCAGTTGGGGGGGCGGCTACGAGCAGTACTTC. Its translation is CASSWGGGYEQYF.

This clonotype has just a few counts. The V call is TRBV23-1, the J call TRBJ1-2; no reliable D call. TRBV23-1 is treated as an ORF (open reading frame) with a function not yet certain. Trimming removed 3 bases at V and 3 bases at J, with 8 bases between. CDR3 length: 13 residues. DNA for the CDR3: TGCGCCAGCAGTCACCCGACCCACTATGGCTACACCTTC. Translated: CASSHPTHYGYTF.

V and J are TRBV20-1 and TRBJ2-6; D is perhaps TRBD1 (7 bases). There are 17 residues in the CDR3. CDR1 and CDR2 (germline): DFQATT, SNEGSKA (reference sequence). Trimming stripped 0 bases from V and 4 bases from J, with 16 bases between. The CDR3 DNA is TGCAGTGCTAGAGATCGGCGCAGGGGGGCCGGGGCCAACGTCCTGACTTTC. Translated, it gives CSARDRRRGAGANVLTF.

The chain is built from TRBV6-2 or TRBV6-3 and TRBJ1-4; a possible D gene is TRBD1 (5 bases). V was trimmed by 6 bases and J by 13 bases, leaving 15 bases between them. Germline CDR1 and CDR2: MNHEY and SVGEGT. CDR3 size: 12 residues. The CDR3 bases are TGTGCCAGCAGCACCGGGACGGCCGGACTGTTTTTT. Protein product: CASSTGTAGLFF.

The rearrangement uses TRBV5-6 and TRBJ1-6; 8 bases are a match to TRBD1. V shed 0 bases and J 9 bases; nucleotides not matched to a gene: 5. Germline lookup yields CDR1 SGHDT and CDR2 YYEEEE. The CDR3 loop spans 15 amino acids. DNA for the CDR3: TGTGCCAGCAGCTTGGCACAGGGGGTGACTTCACCCCTCCACTTT. Amino acid sequence: CASSLAQGVTSPLHF.